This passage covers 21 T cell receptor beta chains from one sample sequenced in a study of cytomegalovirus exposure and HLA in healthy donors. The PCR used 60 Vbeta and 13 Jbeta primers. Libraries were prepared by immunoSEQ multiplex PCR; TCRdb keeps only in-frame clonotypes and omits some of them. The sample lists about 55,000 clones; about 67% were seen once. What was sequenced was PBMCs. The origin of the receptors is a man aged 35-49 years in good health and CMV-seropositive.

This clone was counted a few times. The CDR3 loop reads CAWSRGNQPQHF. CDR3 sequence (DNA): TGTGCCTGGAGTCGGGGCAATCAGCCCCAGCATTTT. This chain uses TRBV30 with TRBJ1-5; D gene unclear. This CDR3 region has 12 residues. In germline, CDR1 is GTSNPN, CDR2 SVGIG (reference sequence). V lost 2 bases to trimming and J lost 2 bases, with 4 bases between them.

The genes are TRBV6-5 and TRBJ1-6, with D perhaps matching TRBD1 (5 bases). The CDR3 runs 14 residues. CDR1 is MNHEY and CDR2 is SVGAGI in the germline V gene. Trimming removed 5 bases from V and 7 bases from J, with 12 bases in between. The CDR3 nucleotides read TGTGCCAGCAGTAACAGCCGGGGGAATTCACCCCTCCACTTT. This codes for CASSNSRGNSPLHF.

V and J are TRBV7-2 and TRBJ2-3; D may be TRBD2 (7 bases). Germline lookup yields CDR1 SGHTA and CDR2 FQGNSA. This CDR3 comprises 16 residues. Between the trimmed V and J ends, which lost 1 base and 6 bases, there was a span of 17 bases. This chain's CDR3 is CASSLVLGGGPDTQYF. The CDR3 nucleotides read TGTGCCAGCAGCTTAGTGTTGGGGGGGGGCCCGGATACGCAGTATTTT.

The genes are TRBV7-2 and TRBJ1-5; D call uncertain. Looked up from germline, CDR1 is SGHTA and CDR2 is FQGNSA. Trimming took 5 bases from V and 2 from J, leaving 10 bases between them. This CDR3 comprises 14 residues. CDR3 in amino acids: CASSQTPGNQPQHF. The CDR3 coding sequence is TGTGCCAGCAGCCAAACCCCGGGCAATCAGCCCCAGCATTTT. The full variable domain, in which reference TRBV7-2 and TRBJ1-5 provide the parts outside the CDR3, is GAGVSQSPSNKVTEKGKDVELRCDPISGHTALYWYRQSLGQGLEFLIYFQGNSAPDKSGLPSDRFSAERTGGSVSTLTIQRTQQEDSAVYLCASSQTPGNQPQHFGDGTRLSIL.

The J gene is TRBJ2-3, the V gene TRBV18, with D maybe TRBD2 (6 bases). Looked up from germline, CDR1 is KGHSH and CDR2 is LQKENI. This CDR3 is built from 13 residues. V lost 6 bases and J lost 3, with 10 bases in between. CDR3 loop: CASSLGTTDTQYF. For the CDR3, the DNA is TGTGCCAGCTCGCTAGGGACTACAGATACGCAGTATTTT.

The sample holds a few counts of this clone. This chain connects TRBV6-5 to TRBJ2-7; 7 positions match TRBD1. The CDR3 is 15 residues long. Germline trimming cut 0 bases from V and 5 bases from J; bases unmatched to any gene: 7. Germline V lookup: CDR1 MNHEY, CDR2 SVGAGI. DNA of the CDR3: TGTGCCAGCAGTTACTCGAACAGGGGATATCACGAGCAGTACTTC. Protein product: CASSYSNRGYHEQYF.

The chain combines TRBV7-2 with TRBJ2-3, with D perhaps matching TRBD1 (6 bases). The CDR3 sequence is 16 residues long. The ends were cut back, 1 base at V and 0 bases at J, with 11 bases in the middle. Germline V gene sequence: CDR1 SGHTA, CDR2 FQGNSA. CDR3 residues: CASSLGGGLSTDTQYF. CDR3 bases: TGTGCCAGCAGCTTAGGTGGGGGCCTCAGCACAGATACGCAGTATTTT.

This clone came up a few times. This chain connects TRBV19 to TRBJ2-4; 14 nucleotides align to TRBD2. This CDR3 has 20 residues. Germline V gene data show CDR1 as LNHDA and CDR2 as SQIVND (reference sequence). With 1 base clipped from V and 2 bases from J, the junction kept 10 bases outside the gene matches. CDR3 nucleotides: TGTGCCAGTAGTATAGGAAGGCTGGGACTAGCGGGGGTAACCAAAAACATTCAGTACTTC. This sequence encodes CASSIGRLGLAGVTKNIQYF. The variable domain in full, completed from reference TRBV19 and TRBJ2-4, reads DGGITQSPKYLFRKEGQNVTLSCEQNLNHDAMYWYRQDPGQGLRLIYYSQIVNDFQKGDIAEGYSVSREKKESFPLTVTSAQKNPTAFYLCASSIGRLGLAGVTKNIQYFGAGTRLSVL.

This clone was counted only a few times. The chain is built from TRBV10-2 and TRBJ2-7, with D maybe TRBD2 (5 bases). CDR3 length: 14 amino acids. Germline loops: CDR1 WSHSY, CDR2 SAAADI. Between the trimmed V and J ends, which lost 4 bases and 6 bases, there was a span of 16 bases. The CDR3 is CASSVIQSGREQYF. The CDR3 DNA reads TGCGCCAGCAGTGTAATCCAAAGCGGACGCGAGCAGTACTTC.

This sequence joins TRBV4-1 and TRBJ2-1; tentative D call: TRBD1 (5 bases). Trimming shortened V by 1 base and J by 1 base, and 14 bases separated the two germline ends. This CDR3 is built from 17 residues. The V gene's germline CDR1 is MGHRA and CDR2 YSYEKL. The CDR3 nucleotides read TGCGCCAGCAGCCAAGTCTGGGGCACGGCGTCCTACAATGAGCAGTTCTTC. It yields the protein CASSQVWGTASYNEQFF.

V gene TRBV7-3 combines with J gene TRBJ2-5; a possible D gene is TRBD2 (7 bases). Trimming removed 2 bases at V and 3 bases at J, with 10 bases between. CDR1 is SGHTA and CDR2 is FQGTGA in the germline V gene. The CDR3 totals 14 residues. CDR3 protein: CASSLGRGEETQYF. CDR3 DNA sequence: TGTGCCAGCAGCTTAGGGAGGGGGGAAGAGACCCAGTACTTC.

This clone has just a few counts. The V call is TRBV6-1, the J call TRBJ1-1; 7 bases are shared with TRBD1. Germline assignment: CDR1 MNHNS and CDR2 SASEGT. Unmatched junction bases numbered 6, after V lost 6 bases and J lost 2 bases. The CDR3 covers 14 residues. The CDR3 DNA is TGTGCCAGCAGCACCGACAGGGTCAACACTGAAGCTTTCTTT. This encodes CASSTDRVNTEAFF.

Here the CDR3 reads CASSLGAGYGYTF. The CDR3 coding sequence is TGCGCCAGCAGCTTGGGAGCGGGCTATGGCTACACCTTC. V usage is TRBV5-1 and J usage is TRBJ1-2; D is unresolved. Germline V CDR1 and CDR2: SGHRS, YFSETQ. Trimming removed 0 bases from V and 4 bases from J, with 7 bases in between. The CDR3 contains 13 residues.

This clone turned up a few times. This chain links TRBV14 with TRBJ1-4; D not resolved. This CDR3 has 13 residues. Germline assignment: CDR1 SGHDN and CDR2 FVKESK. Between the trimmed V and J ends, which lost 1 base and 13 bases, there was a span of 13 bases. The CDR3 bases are TGTGCCAGCAGCCAAGTCCCCCAATCAGGACTGTTTTTT. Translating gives CASSQVPQSGLFF.

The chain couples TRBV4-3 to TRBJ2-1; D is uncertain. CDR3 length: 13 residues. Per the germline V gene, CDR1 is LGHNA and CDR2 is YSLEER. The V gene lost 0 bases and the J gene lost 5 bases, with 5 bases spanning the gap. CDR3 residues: CASSQDKHNEQFF. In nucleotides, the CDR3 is TGCGCCAGCAGCCAAGATAAGCACAATGAGCAGTTCTTC.

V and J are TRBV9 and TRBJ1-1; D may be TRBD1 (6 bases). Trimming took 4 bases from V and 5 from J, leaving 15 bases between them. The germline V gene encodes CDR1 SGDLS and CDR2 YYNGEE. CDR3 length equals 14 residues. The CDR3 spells CASSRMGGRTEAFF. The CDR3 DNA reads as TGTGCCAGCAGCCGGATGGGGGGGCGAACTGAAGCTTTCTTT.

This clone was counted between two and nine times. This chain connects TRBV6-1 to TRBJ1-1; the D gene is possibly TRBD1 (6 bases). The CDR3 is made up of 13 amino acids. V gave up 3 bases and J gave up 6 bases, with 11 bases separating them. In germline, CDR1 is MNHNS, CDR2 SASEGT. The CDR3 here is CASSDRGWPEAFF. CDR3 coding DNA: TGTGCCAGCAGTGACAGGGGTTGGCCTGAAGCTTTCTTT.

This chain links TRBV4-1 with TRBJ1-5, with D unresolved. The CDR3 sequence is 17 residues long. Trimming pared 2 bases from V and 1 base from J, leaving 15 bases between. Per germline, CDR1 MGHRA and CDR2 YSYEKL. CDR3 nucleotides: TGCGCCAGCAGCCAACCTGGGAGGGCCCCGAGCAATCAGCCCCAGCATTTT. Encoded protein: CASSQPGRAPSNQPQHF.

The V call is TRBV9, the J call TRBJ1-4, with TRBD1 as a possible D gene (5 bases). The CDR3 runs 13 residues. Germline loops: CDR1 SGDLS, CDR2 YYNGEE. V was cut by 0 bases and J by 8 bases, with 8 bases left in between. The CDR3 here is CASSVDQGEKLFF. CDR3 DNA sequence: TGTGCCAGCAGCGTAGACCAGGGAGAAAAACTGTTTTTT.

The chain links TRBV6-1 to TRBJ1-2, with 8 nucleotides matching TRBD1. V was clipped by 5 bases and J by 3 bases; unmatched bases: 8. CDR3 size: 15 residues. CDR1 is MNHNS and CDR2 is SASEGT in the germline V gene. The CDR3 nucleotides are TGTGCCAGCAGTCCGAAGACAGGGGCCCACTATGGCTACACCTTC. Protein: CASSPKTGAHYGYTF.

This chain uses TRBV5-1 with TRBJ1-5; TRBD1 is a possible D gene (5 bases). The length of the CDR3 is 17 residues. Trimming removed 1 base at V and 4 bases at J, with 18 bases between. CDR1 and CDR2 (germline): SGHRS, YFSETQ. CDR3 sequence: CASSLSPPGMGNQPQHF. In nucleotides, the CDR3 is TGCGCCAGCAGCTTGTCCCCGCCAGGGATGGGAAATCAGCCCCAGCATTTT.